This T cell receptor (beta chain) was sequenced for a study of blood T cell repertoires in COVID-19. Study-level information: Samples representing acute and convalescent COVID-19 were sourced from the United States, Italy and Spain.

Methods used by the authors: Amplification with reference gene primers provided the estimates of nucleated cell counts. Only in-frame clones appear in the TCRdb table, and some are missing; sequencing was by immunoSEQ multiplex PCR. The V and J calls and clone size come from that table; D and trimming were worked out from the DNA. The table shows roughly 280,000 clones, with roughly 90% occurring only once. After removal of 6 bases from V and 3 bases from J, the junction contained 6 bases not matched to a gene. Looked up from germline, CDR1 is MNHEY and CDR2 is SVGAGI. The CDR3 runs 15 residues. The chain links TRBV6-5 to TRBJ2-7; 12 nucleotides agree with TRBD1. The TCR originated in a man aged 25 to 40 with active or convalescent COVID-19. What was sequenced was peripheral blood. The CDR3 reads CASRGTGGRFYEQYF. CDR3 DNA sequence: TGTGCCAGCAGGGGGACAGGGGGCCGATTCTACGAGCAGTACTTC.